The next 29 T cell receptor beta chains were all read from a single sample in a study of cytomegalovirus exposure and HLA in healthy donors. The study ran its PCR with 60 Vbeta and 13 Jbeta primers. The table came from immunoSEQ multiplex PCR; TCRdb's copy has only in-frame clones and leaves some out. The table shows about 180,000 clones, with 80% occurring only once. Material: PBMCs. The receptors were gathered from a woman aged 50 to 60 in good health and CMV-seropositive.

V usage is TRBV2 and J usage is TRBJ2-7; 7 bases map to TRBD1. Losses at the gene ends were 7 bases for V and 6 bases for J; bases not matched to a gene: 12. The CDR3 contains 14 residues. Germline values: CDR1 SNHLY, CDR2 FYNNEI. In DNA, the CDR3 is TGTGCCAGCAACATCCGGGACAGTAGGTCCGAGCAGTACTTC. Protein sequence: CASNIRDSRSEQYF.

V gene TRBV7-9 combines with J gene TRBJ2-3, with D possibly TRBD1 on 6 matching bases. The CDR3 spans 15 residues. Trimming stripped 0 bases from V and 4 bases from J, with 11 bases between. Germline CDR1 is SEHNR and CDR2 is FQNEAQ (reference sequence). The CDR3 region is CASSLAGAGADTQYF. In nucleotides, the CDR3 is TGTGCCAGCAGCTTAGCGGGCGCAGGGGCAGATACGCAGTATTTT.

The chain carries TRBV9 and TRBJ1-6; 7 bases are shared with TRBD1. The CDR3 has 15 amino acids. The V gene's germline CDR1 is SGDLS and CDR2 YYNGEE. V was clipped by 4 bases and J by 5 bases; unmatched bases: 6. The CDR3 loop reads CASSPRQGNNSPLHF. CDR3 nucleotide sequence: TGTGCCAGCAGCCCCCGACAGGGAAATAATTCACCCCTCCACTTT.

The gene calls are TRBV28 and TRBJ2-1, with 11 nucleotides matching TRBD2. This CDR3 is built from 15 residues. The V gene end was trimmed by 6 bases and the J gene end by 2 bases; junction bases not matched to a gene: 3. From germline, CDR1 is MDHEN and CDR2 SYDVKM. CDR3 region: CASRVAGGPYNEQFF. CDR3 DNA: TGTGCCAGCAGGGTAGCGGGAGGGCCCTACAATGAGCAGTTCTTC.

The chain combines TRBV28 with TRBJ2-4, with a possible D match to TRBD1 (6 bases). This CDR3 has 14 amino acids. The V gene's germline CDR1 is MDHEN and CDR2 SYDVKM. V was trimmed by 3 bases and J by 1 base, leaving 7 bases between them. CDR3 residues: CASSFQGAKNIQYF. The DNA of the CDR3 is TGTGCCAGCAGTTTCCAGGGGGCCAAAAACATTCAGTACTTC. Drawing the rest from reference TRBV28 and TRBJ2-4, the complete variable domain is DVKVTQSSRYLVKRTGEKVFLECVQDMDHENMFWYRQDPGLGLRLIYFSYDVKMKEKGDIPEGYSVSREKKERFSLILESASTNQTSMYLCASSFQGAKNIQYFGAGTRLSVL.

This chain joins TRBV6-5 and TRBJ1-1, with TRBD1 matching 12 bases. Trimming at V came to 6 bases and at J to 5 bases, leaving 7 bases not matched to a gene. Looked up from germline, CDR1 is MNHEY and CDR2 is SVGAGI. CDR3 length: 15 amino acids. The CDR3 DNA sequence: TGTGCCAGCAGACCGGGACAGGGGGCGGAAACTGAAGCTTTCTTT. Amino acids: CASRPGQGAETEAFF.

V is TRBV5-1 and J is TRBJ2-1; 12 nucleotides match TRBD2. Per germline, CDR1 SGHRS and CDR2 YFSETQ. CDR3 length: 17 residues. Trimming cost V 4 bases and J 0 bases; bases outside gene matches: 5. The CDR3 loop is CASSRTSGVTSYNEQFF. DNA of the CDR3: TGCGCCAGCAGCCGGACTAGCGGGGTCACCTCCTACAATGAGCAGTTCTTC. The entire variable domain, with the rest obtained from reference TRBV5-1 and TRBJ2-1, is as follows: KAGVTQTPRYLIKTRGQQVTLSCSPISGHRSVSWYQQTPGQGLQFLFEYFSETQRNKGNFPGRFSGRQFSNSRSEMNVSTLELGDSALYLCASSRTSGVTSYNEQFFGPGTRLTVL.

As to this clone: Sequence at one end of the junction differs from germline and may be a read error. The rearrangement links TRBV7-9 to TRBJ2-5; D might be TRBD1 (6 bases). The CDR3 extends over 16 amino acids. The V gene's germline CDR1 is SEHNR and CDR2 FQNEAQ (reference sequence). The CDR3 region has the DNA TGTTCCAGCAGCTTGTTTTCCCGGGACAACCAAGAGACCCAGTACTTC. Its translation: CSSSLFSRDNQETQYF.

The V and J genes are TRBV28 and TRBJ1-1; D ambiguous. V was trimmed by 2 bases and J by 4 bases, leaving 11 bases between them. Germline CDR1 MDHEN, CDR2 SYDVKM. The CDR3 is made up of 14 amino acids. The CDR3 is CASSLNLRVTEAFF. DNA of the CDR3: TGTGCCAGCAGTTTAAACCTGCGGGTCACTGAAGCTTTCTTT. Filled out from reference TRBV28 and TRBJ1-1, the complete variable domain reads DVKVTQSSRYLVKRTGEKVFLECVQDMDHENMFWYRQDPGLGLRLIYFSYDVKMKEKGDIPEGYSVSREKKERFSLILESASTNQTSMYLCASSLNLRVTEAFFGQGTRLTVV.

The J gene is TRBJ1-1, the V gene TRBV11-2, with a weak D call TRBD1 (5 bases). The CDR3 has 15 residues. The germline V gene has CDR1 SGHAT and CDR2 FQNNGV. V was clipped by 2 bases and J by 2 bases, with 12 bases between them. The CDR3 sequence is CASSLWGRVNTEAFF. In nucleotides, the CDR3 is TGTGCCAGCAGCTTATGGGGGAGGGTTAACACTGAAGCTTTCTTT.

The genes are TRBV7-2 and TRBJ2-2; TRBD2 matches 12 bases. This CDR3 region has 15 residues. The germline V gene encodes CDR1 SGHTA and CDR2 FQGNSA. Trimming cost V 4 bases and J 6 bases; bases outside gene matches: 3. The DNA of the CDR3 is TGTGCCAGCAGCTCTAGCGGGAGGGCCTCCGGGGAGCTGTTTTTT. Amino acid sequence: CASSSSGRASGELFF.

This sequence joins TRBV29-1 and TRBJ2-1, with D possibly matching TRBD2 (6 bases). Trimming removed 5 bases at V and 3 bases at J, with 11 bases between. The germline V gene has CDR1 SQVTM and CDR2 ANQGSEA. The CDR3 totals 13 residues. The DNA of the CDR3 is TGCAGCGTTATCCGGGACTTCTACAATGAGCAGTTCTTC. This gives the protein CSVIRDFYNEQFF.

The gene calls are TRBV6-6 and TRBJ1-1; D perhaps matches TRBD1 (6 bases). The V gene's germline CDR1 is MNHNY and CDR2 SVGAGI (reference sequence). This CDR3 has 16 amino acids. The germline V and J ends were trimmed by 2 bases and 4 bases, with 17 bases remaining between them. The chain's CDR3 is CASSYGPGGGGTEAFF. CDR3 nucleotides: TGTGCCAGCAGTTACGGCCCCGGGGGAGGGGGCACTGAAGCTTTCTTT.

Only one count was recorded for this clone. This CDR3 reads CASSAKLAGNNEQFF. CDR3 sequence (DNA): TGTGCCAGCAGCGCCAAACTAGCGGGTAACAATGAGCAGTTCTTC. The chain combines TRBV9 with TRBJ2-1; TRBD2 agrees at 9 bases. The CDR3 is made up of 15 amino acids. Losses at the gene ends were 3 bases for V and 5 bases for J; bases not matched to a gene: 6. CDR1 is SGDLS, CDR2 YYNGEE, per germline.

The J gene is TRBJ2-1, the V gene TRBV13, with 12 nucleotides matching TRBD2. CDR3 length: 16 amino acids. The V segment lost 2 bases and the J segment 5 bases; nucleotides outside the gene matches: 4. CDR1 PRHDT and CDR2 FYEKMQ come from the germline V gene (reference sequence). The CDR3 DNA reads as TGTGCCAGCAGCTTATCTAGCGGGAGGGCCAACAATGAGCAGTTCTTC. Amino acid sequence: CASSLSSGRANNEQFF.

This clone came up once. The CDR3 DNA sequence: TGTGCCAGCTCACGCTGGACAGGGGAAGGGCAGCCCCAGCATTTT. Protein sequence: CASSRWTGEGQPQHF. V usage is TRBV18 and J usage is TRBJ1-5; 9 positions match TRBD1. Germline V gene data show CDR1 as KGHSH and CDR2 as LQKENI. Trimming cost V 4 bases and J 7 bases; bases outside gene matches: 8. The CDR3 contains 15 residues.

This clone came up a few times. The V gene is TRBV19, the J gene TRBJ2-7; maybe TRBD2 (6 bases). The V end lost 5 bases, the J end lost 3 bases, and 11 bases lay between the germline ends. Germline-derived CDR1 and CDR2 are LNHDA and SQIVND (reference sequence). The CDR3 contains 13 residues. The CDR3 region has the DNA TGTGCCAGTAGTCCAGGAGGGAACTACGAGCAGTACTTC. It codes for CASSPGGNYEQYF.

J is TRBJ2-7 and V is TRBV7-3; 8 positions match TRBD2. CDR1 is SGHTA and CDR2 is FQGTGA in the germline V gene. V was clipped by 0 bases and J by 3 bases; unmatched bases: 4. CDR3 length: 15 residues. The CDR3 spells CASSLTVAGNYEQYF. Written as DNA, the CDR3 is TGTGCCAGCAGCTTAACCGTAGCGGGAAACTACGAGCAGTACTTC. The entire variable domain, with the rest obtained from reference TRBV7-3 and TRBJ2-7, is as follows: GAGVSQTPSNKVTEKGKYVELRCDPISGHTALYWYRQSLGQGPEFLIYFQGTGAADDSGLPNDRFFAVRPEGSVSTLKIQRTERGDSAVYLCASSLTVAGNYEQYFGPGTRLTVT.

The chain combines TRBV7-2 with TRBJ2-2, with TRBD2 matching over 7 bases. The junction had 2 bases not matched to a gene; V was cut back by 1 base and J by 6 bases. The CDR3 consists of 14 residues. CDR1 SGHTA and CDR2 FQGNSA come from the germline V gene. As DNA, the CDR3 is TGTGCCAGCAGCTTAGGGGAGGGGTCCGGGGAGCTGTTTTTT. This codes for CASSLGEGSGELFF.

The chain recombines TRBV18 with TRBJ1-6, with D possibly matching TRBD1 (5 bases). This CDR3 has 15 residues. Germline loops: CDR1 KGHSH, CDR2 LQKENI. Trimming removed 3 bases from V and 7 bases from J, with 13 bases in between. The CDR3 nucleotides read TGTGCCAGCTCACCGCGCGGGACGGAAAATTCACCCCTCCACTTT. This translates into CASSPRGTENSPLHF.

The rearrangement joins TRBV4-3 to TRBJ1-5; 7 bases are shared with TRBD1. J was trimmed by 2 bases and V by 4 bases; bases with no gene match: 2. The CDR3 totals 14 residues. The V gene's germline CDR1 is LGHNA and CDR2 YSLEER. The CDR3 DNA follows: TGCGCCAGCAGCCCAGGGACAGGCAATCAGCCCCAGCATTTT. Protein product: CASSPGTGNQPQHF.

This clone appeared a few times. This chain links TRBV9 with TRBJ1-1; 12 bases map to TRBD1. J gave up 1 base and V 0 bases, and 7 bases lay outside the gene matches. This CDR3 spans 18 amino acids. The germline V gene encodes CDR1 SGDLS and CDR2 YYNGEE. The CDR3 protein is CASSVAGTGGSGNTEAFF. The CDR3 nucleotides are TGTGCCAGCAGCGTAGCTGGGACAGGGGGCTCGGGGAACACTGAAGCTTTCTTT.

This clone has only one observation. The chain employs TRBV6-6 and TRBJ2-2; 11 bases are a match to TRBD2. This CDR3 has 16 amino acids. The junction had 8 bases not matched to a gene; V was cut back by 4 bases and J by 7 bases. CDR1 and CDR2 from the germline V gene are MNHNY and SVGAGI (reference sequence). This CDR3 is CASSFVAGGLDGELFF. The CDR3 DNA reads as TGTGCCAGCAGTTTCGTAGCGGGAGGGCTTGACGGGGAGCTGTTTTTT.

The chain combines TRBV11-2 with TRBJ2-2; D is uncertain. Trimming took 5 bases from V and 4 from J, leaving 14 bases between them. CDR3 length equals 15 residues. Germline-derived CDR1 and CDR2 are SGHAT and FQNNGV. CDR3 residues: CASSSKLTLTGELFF. CDR3 DNA sequence: TGTGCCAGCAGCAGCAAGTTAACCCTCACCGGGGAGCTGTTTTTT.

The chain carries TRBV19 and TRBJ1-6; D may be TRBD1 (5 bases). CDR3 size: 14 residues. CDR1 is LNHDA, CDR2 SQIVND, per germline (reference sequence). V shed 4 bases and J shed 8 bases, with 12 bases lying between them. CDR3 DNA: TGTGCCAGTAGTACAGACAGAATTCATTCACCCCTCCACTTT. Its translation is CASSTDRIHSPLHF.

V usage is TRBV7-9 and J usage is TRBJ2-5; 9 bases fit TRBD1. The end of the DNA fits TRBJ2-7 better, so the J call may be wrong. The V gene's germline CDR1 is SEHNR and CDR2 FQNEAQ (reference sequence). This CDR3 region has 15 residues. The CDR3 sequence is CASSFNRDRVYEQYF. CDR3 nucleotides: TGTGCCAGCAGCTTCAACCGGGACAGGGTCTACGAGCAGTACTTC.

This clone showed up just once. This chain joins TRBV20-1 and TRBJ2-7; D is undetermined. The CDR3 extends over 10 amino acids. With 6 bases removed from V and 3 bases from J, the gap between germline ends came to 6 bases. The V gene's germline CDR1 is DFQATT and CDR2 SNEGSKA (reference sequence). The CDR3 is CSATYYEQYF. In nucleotides, the CDR3 is TGCAGTGCCACTTACTACGAGCAGTACTTC.

A note on this clone: Compared with germline, one end of the junction differs, possibly owing to a read error. This chain uses TRBV7-9 with TRBJ2-7, with 13 bases fitting TRBD2. CDR3 length: 15 residues. Germline V CDR1 and CDR2: SEHNR, FQNEAQ (reference sequence). CDR3 amino acids: CSSSIGTSGEYEQYF. The CDR3 DNA reads as TGTTCCAGCAGCATAGGGACTAGCGGGGAGTACGAGCAGTACTTC.

This clone has only a few counts. The chain employs TRBV7-3 and TRBJ2-3; D remains ambiguous. From germline, CDR1 is SGHTA and CDR2 FQGTGA. The CDR3 is 14 residues long. V was shortened by 2 bases and J by 2 bases, with 8 bases between the two germline ends. Here the CDR3 reads CASSLDRITDTQYF. The DNA of the CDR3 is TGTGCCAGCAGCTTAGATAGAATCACAGATACGCAGTATTTT.